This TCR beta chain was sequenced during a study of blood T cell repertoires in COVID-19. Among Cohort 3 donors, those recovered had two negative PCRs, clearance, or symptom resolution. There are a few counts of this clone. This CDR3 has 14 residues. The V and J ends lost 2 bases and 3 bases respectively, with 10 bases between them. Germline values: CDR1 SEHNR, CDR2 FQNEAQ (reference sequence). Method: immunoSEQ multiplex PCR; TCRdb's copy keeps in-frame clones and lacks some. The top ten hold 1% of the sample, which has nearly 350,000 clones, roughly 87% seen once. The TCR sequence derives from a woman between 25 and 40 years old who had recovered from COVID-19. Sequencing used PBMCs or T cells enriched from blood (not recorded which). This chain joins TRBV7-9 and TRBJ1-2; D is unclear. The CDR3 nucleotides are TGTGCCAGCAGCTTATCTAACAGCTACTATGGCTACACCTTC. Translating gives CASSLSNSYYGYTF.